The T cell receptor beta chain described here comes from a study of Ad26.COV2.S vaccination and SARS-CoV-2 variants. The CDR3 has 14 residues. Between the trimmed V and J ends, which lost 4 bases and 0 bases, there was a span of 10 bases. CDR1 is SGHKS, CDR2 YYEKEE, per germline (reference sequence). Treatment in this sample: roughly 19 received Ad26.COV2.S at low or high dose, single or two shots; about 5 received placebo; per-sample allocation not given. Samples came from day 63 after the first vaccine or placebo injection. Some clones are missing from TCRdb's copy, which holds only in-frame ones; the method was immunoSEQ multiplex PCR. Of 300,000 to 500,000 clones in the sample, approximately 90% were seen once.

The sequence came from a person aged 18-65 years who received the Ad26.COV2.S COVID-19 vaccine or a placebo. This specimen was peripheral blood, taken in a trial of Ad26.COV2.S vaccine versus placebo. The chain has TRBV5-5 and TRBJ1-2, with D uncertain. The CDR3 nucleotides are TGTGCCAGCAGCCCGACGGGGACTAACTATGGCTACACCTTC. As protein: CASSPTGTNYGYTF.